This T cell receptor (beta chain) was identified during a study of early T cells in non-severe SARS-CoV-2 infection. For the study at large: RNA in bulk from unsorted whole blood was sequenced, and chains were unpaired.

There are 20 residues in the CDR3. V shed 5 bases and J 5 bases; nucleotides not matched to a gene: 19. Germline CDR1 and CDR2: SEHNR and FQNEAQ (reference sequence). General study results and limits: Matching against VDJdb likely underestimated virus-specific expansions, favoring anti-spike CD8.

This clonotype was seen more than once but under ten times. Its matching antigen is unknown. Separate cDNA molecules each had unique molecular identifiers attached to them. TCRdb ran MiXCR on the 5' RACE reads and lists one entry per CDR3 protein. The sample consists of more than 80,000 distinct CDR3 sequences, 15% to 20% of them appearing once. The chain is built from TRBV7-9 and TRBJ2-7; 15 bases are a match to TRBD2. Sequenced material: whole blood. The origin of this receptor is an adult who was a healthcare worker with PCR-confirmed SARS-CoV-2 infection or an uninfected control (not recorded which). Here the CDR3 reads CASSTVWDSGTSGRRDEQYF. The DNA for the CDR3 is TGTGCCAGCAGCACAGTCTGGGATTCCGGGACTAGCGGGAGGAGGGACGAGCAGTACTTC.